This T cell receptor beta chain appears in the sequencing data of a study of identical twins. Whole-study findings and limits: Out-of-frame alpha sequences shared by twins were enriched for low generation probability.

Concerning this clonotype: Its antigen is unknown.

Germline V gives CDR1 MNHEY, CDR2 SMNVEV (reference sequence). V shed 6 bases and J 4 bases; nucleotides not matched to a gene: 6. The CDR3 length is 15 residues. TCRdb independently ran MiXCR on the 5' RACE reads; one entry per CDR3 protein. The data contain roughly 750,000 distinct CDR3 sequences, around 20% of them seen just once; the ten biggest clones take up over 4%. These sequences were also reported in another study, on T cells expressing NK-cell markers. That paper states: Cells sorted as CD3+CD56+NKG2C+, CD3+CD56+NKG2C- and CD3+CD56-NKG2C+ T cells supplied the TCR beta repertoires. In a group of 5 or 6 donors, dominant NKG2C+ clonotypes represented about 1.0-7.5% of CD8+ T cells. Uncertainty persisted over the HCMV specificity of expanded NKG2C+ T cell clones.

The sequencing sample was made of PBMCs. This TCR was recovered from a woman between 18 and 30 years old in good health. The chain is built from TRBV27 and TRBJ1-5, with 10 bases identical to TRBD1. CDR3 DNA: TGTGCCAGCAGCCAAGGGGACAGGGGAAATCAGCCCCAGCATTTT. It specifies CASSQGDRGNQPQHF.